Below, 28 T cell receptor beta chains from the same sample are listed, as sequenced in a study of blood T cell repertoires in COVID-19. The protocol was immunoSEQ multiplex PCR, while the TCRdb copy is restricted to in-frame clones and leaves out a portion. The sample has 250,000 to 300,000 clones; around 90% are singletons. Input material: PBMCs or T cells enriched from blood (not recorded which). The receptors come from a woman aged 30 to 39 who had recovered from COVID-19.

This clone came up once. The V call is TRBV4-3, the J call TRBJ1-1, with 9 bases matching TRBD1. This CDR3 spans 15 amino acids. Germline values: CDR1 LGHNA, CDR2 YSLEER. With 0 bases clipped from V and 5 bases from J, the junction kept 4 bases outside the gene matches. CDR3 in amino acids: CASSQEQGAGTEAFF. As DNA, the CDR3 is TGCGCCAGCAGCCAAGAACAGGGGGCGGGGACTGAAGCTTTCTTT.

Concerning this clone: Different DNA sequences within this sample yield the same CDR3. In DNA, the CDR3 is TGTGCCAGCAGCCAAGGACTAGCGGATTACAATGAGCAGTTCTTC. It is translated as CASSQGLADYNEQFF. The rearrangement uses TRBV4-2 and TRBJ2-1, with 9 bases aligning to TRBD2. CDR1 is LGHNA and CDR2 is YNFKEQ in the germline V gene. V was clipped by 1 base and J by 4 bases; unmatched bases: 2. The CDR3 spans 15 residues.

The gene calls are TRBV27 and TRBJ1-2; D is perhaps TRBD1 (6 bases). From germline, CDR1 is MNHEY and CDR2 SMNVEV (reference sequence). The CDR3 has 13 amino acids. The V and J ends lost 7 bases and 4 bases respectively, with 13 bases between them. The CDR3 nucleotides are TGTGCCAGCAAATTTCAGGGGACCTATGGCTACACCTTC. Translation: CASKFQGTYGYTF.

CDR3 nucleotide sequence: TGTGCCAGCAGCCGCTTGGGACACAGCTCCTATAATTCACCCCTCCACTTT. Its protein is CASSRLGHSSYNSPLHF. The chain combines TRBV3-1 (or the pseudogene TRBV3-2) with TRBJ1-6; weak D call: TRBD1 (6 bases). This CDR3 is built from 17 residues. Germline V lookup: CDR1 LGHDT, CDR2 YNNKEL (reference sequence). The V end lost 4 bases, the J end lost 0 bases, and 13 bases lay between the germline ends.

Concerning this clone: The junction departs from germline at one end; a sequencing error may be responsible. V and J are TRBV7-3 and TRBJ2-3; 9 bases are shared with TRBD2. This CDR3 spans 14 amino acids. CDR1 is SGHTA and CDR2 is FQGTGA in the germline V gene. CDR3 in DNA: TGTGCCAGCAGCTACGGGACTAGCAAAGATACGCAGTATTTT. The encoded protein is CASSYGTSKDTQYF.

The rearrangement joins TRBV7-9 to TRBJ1-6, with 8 bases lining up with TRBD1. Trimming took 4 bases from V and 8 from J; bases not matched to a gene: 10. CDR1 is SEHNR, CDR2 FQNEAQ, per germline (reference sequence). This CDR3 comprises 16 residues. CDR3 sequence: CASSWGGQGDYSPLHF. The DNA for the CDR3 is TGTGCCAGCAGCTGGGGAGGACAGGGTGATTATTCACCCCTCCACTTT.

The chain combines TRBV6-2 or TRBV6-3 with TRBJ1-1; D is possibly TRBD1 (6 bases). Germline V gives CDR1 MNHEY, CDR2 SVGEGT. This CDR3 is built from 15 residues. The V end lost 5 bases, the J end lost 0 bases, and 13 bases lay between the germline ends. CDR3 in amino acids: CASSPRTDLNTEAFF. CDR3 bases: TGTGCCAGCAGTCCGCGGACAGACTTGAACACTGAAGCTTTCTTT.

DNA of the CDR3: TGTGCCAGTAGCCGCGGACTAGCGGGAGGCCTCTCCTACGAGCAGTACTTC. It encodes CASSRGLAGGLSYEQYF. The chain carries TRBV19 and TRBJ2-7; 14 positions match TRBD2. CDR1 and CDR2 (germline): LNHDA, SQIVND (reference sequence). V gave up 6 bases and J gave up 0 bases; unmatched junction bases: 7. The CDR3 has 17 amino acids.

This clone was counted a single time. The V call is TRBV2, the J call TRBJ2-1; D remains unclear. V was trimmed by 5 bases and J by 3 bases, leaving 11 bases between them. The CDR3 spans 14 residues. CDR1 and CDR2 (germline): SNHLY, FYNNEI. CDR3 amino acids: CASSPTTGYNEQFF. The CDR3, as DNA: TGTGCCAGCAGTCCTACCACTGGCTACAATGAGCAGTTCTTC.

The chain recombines TRBV19 with TRBJ1-2, with 7 bases lining up with TRBD1. The germline CDR1 and CDR2 sequences are LNHDA and SQIVND (reference sequence). V shed 4 bases and J 2 bases; nucleotides not matched to a gene: 4. This CDR3 spans 14 amino acids. The CDR3 DNA is TGTGCCAGTAGTACGCAGACAGGGAACTATGGCTACACCTTC. The encoded protein is CASSTQTGNYGYTF.

The V and J genes are TRBV7-2 and TRBJ2-7; tentatively, D is TRBD1 (6 bases). V lost 2 bases to trimming and J lost 5 bases, with 28 bases between them. The CDR3 sequence is 19 residues long. The germline CDR1 and CDR2 sequences are SGHTA and FQGNSA. CDR3: CASSLIPEFRARGADEQYF. CDR3 nucleotides: TGTGCCAGCAGCTTAATTCCGGAGTTCAGGGCCAGGGGAGCAGACGAGCAGTACTTC.

The chain couples TRBV14 to TRBJ1-2; D is perhaps TRBD1 (6 bases). The CDR3 runs to 16 residues. Trimming removed 4 bases at V and 3 bases at J, with 18 bases between. Germline values: CDR1 SGHDN, CDR2 FVKESK. CDR3 sequence reads: CASSPEAGGMDYGYTF. For the CDR3, the DNA is TGTGCCAGCAGCCCTGAGGCTGGGGGCATGGACTATGGCTACACCTTC.

V is TRBV6-5 and J is TRBJ1-2; D unresolved. Trimming left V 7 bases short and J 2 bases short, with 8 bases between. The CDR3 sequence is 12 residues long. CDR1 and CDR2 from the germline V gene are MNHEY and SVGAGI. The CDR3: CASMAGNYGYTF. The CDR3 coding sequence is TGTGCCAGCATGGCGGGGAACTATGGCTACACCTTC.

J is TRBJ2-1 and V is TRBV18; 9 positions match TRBD1. The V gene's germline CDR1 is KGHSH and CDR2 LQKENI. Germline trimming cut 2 bases from V and 7 bases from J; bases unmatched to any gene: 12. The CDR3 length is 17 residues. Written as DNA, the CDR3 is TGTGCCAGCTCACCAGGCACAGGGGGCGCGATTTATAATGAGCAGTTCTTC. Its protein product is CASSPGTGGAIYNEQFF.

The chain links TRBV7-9 to TRBJ2-1; weak D call: TRBD2 (5 bases). The germline V and J ends were trimmed by 1 base and 4 bases, with 11 bases remaining between them. There are 15 residues in the CDR3. Germline CDR1 is SEHNR and CDR2 is FQNEAQ (reference sequence). The CDR3 spells CASSLGVGGYNEQFF. CDR3 nucleotides: TGTGCCAGCAGCTTAGGGGTAGGAGGTTACAATGAGCAGTTCTTC.

The rearrangement links TRBV5-4 to TRBJ1-1, with 7 bases lining up with TRBD1. CDR1 is SGHNT, CDR2 YYREEE, per germline (reference sequence). Trimming at V came to 5 bases and at J to 5 bases, leaving 6 bases not matched to a gene. The CDR3 has 13 residues. The CDR3 reads CASRPTGVTEAFF. The CDR3 DNA is TGTGCCAGCAGGCCCACAGGGGTGACTGAAGCTTTCTTT.

J is TRBJ2-1 and V is TRBV5-1; 7 positions match TRBD1. CDR3 length equals 11 residues. The V gene's germline CDR1 is SGHRS and CDR2 YFSETQ. Unmatched junction bases numbered 0, after V lost 5 bases and J lost 7 bases. CDR3 nucleotides: TGCGCCAGCAGACAGGGGAATGAGCAGTTCTTC. It yields the protein CASRQGNEQFF.

This clone was seen once. The chain recombines TRBV2 with TRBJ1-5, with 8 bases that match TRBD1. Germline V CDR1 and CDR2: SNHLY, FYNNEI. The CDR3 consists of 15 residues. The V and J ends lost 6 bases and 1 base, in that order; junction bases with no gene match: 5. The chain's CDR3 is CASRRDRLSNQPQHF. Here the CDR3 DNA reads TGTGCCAGCAGACGGGACAGGTTAAGCAATCAGCCCCAGCATTTT.

The chain carries TRBV28 and TRBJ2-7; D not resolved. The V gene's germline CDR1 is MDHEN and CDR2 SYDVKM. Trimming took off 7 bases at V and 5 bases at J, with 18 bases between the two ends. CDR3 length: 14 residues. The CDR3 is CASTVDGARDEQYF. CDR3 coding DNA: TGTGCCAGCACCGTCGACGGAGCTAGAGACGAGCAGTACTTC.

The gene calls are TRBV28 and TRBJ1-5, with a possible D match to TRBD1 (5 bases). Trimming shortened V by 6 bases and J by 3 bases, and 12 bases separated the two germline ends. The CDR3 is 14 residues long. Germline assignment: CDR1 MDHEN and CDR2 SYDVKM. CDR3 protein: CASSSDSDNQPQHF. In DNA form, the CDR3 reads TGTGCCAGCAGCTCCGACAGCGACAATCAGCCCCAGCATTTT.

This sequence joins TRBV30 and TRBJ2-5, with D possibly TRBD1 on 6 matching bases. V was shortened by 2 bases and J by 1 base, with 17 bases between the two germline ends. The germline CDR1 and CDR2 sequences are GTSNPN and SVGIG (reference sequence). The CDR3 totals 16 residues. Written as DNA, the CDR3 is TGTGCCTGGAGTCCCCGACCCGGACAGATCCAAGAGACCCAGTACTTC. It yields the protein CAWSPRPGQIQETQYF. Full variable domain (rest looked up from reference TRBV30 and TRBJ2-5): SQTIHQWPATLVQPVGSPLSLECTVEGTSNPNLYWYRQAAGRGLQLLFYSVGIGQISSEVPQNLSASRPQDRQFILSSKKLLLSDSGFYLCAWSPRPGQIQETQYFGPGTRLLVL.

The CDR3 coding sequence is TGTGCCATCAGTGAGTCGAAAGGGGCTTTCTATGGCTACACCTTC. Amino acids: CAISESKGAFYGYTF. V gene TRBV10-3 combines with J gene TRBJ1-2; D is perhaps TRBD1 (5 bases). CDR1 is ENHRY and CDR2 is SYGVKD in the germline V gene. Trimming pared 0 bases from V and 4 bases from J, leaving 12 bases between. CDR3 size: 15 residues.

The CDR3 DNA reads as TGTGCCACCAGCACGTCAAATAGACTAACCTACAATGAGCAGTTCTTC. It encodes CATSTSNRLTYNEQFF. This chain joins TRBV15 and TRBJ2-1; D perhaps matches TRBD2 (5 bases). CDR1 LNHNV and CDR2 YYDKDF come from the germline V gene (reference sequence). Deletions cut 4 bases from V and 2 bases from J, with 15 bases between. The CDR3 runs to 16 residues.

Written as DNA, the CDR3 is TGCGCCAGCAGCTTGGTGCTAGCGGGAGGGCCTAAGGTAGCCAAAAACATTCAGTACTTC. Its translation: CASSLVLAGGPKVAKNIQYF. This chain uses TRBV5-1 with TRBJ2-4; 12 positions agree with TRBD2. The length of the CDR3 is 20 residues. V dropped 0 bases and J dropped 0; count of bases not matched to a gene: 10. Germline values: CDR1 SGHRS, CDR2 YFSETQ.

The gene calls are TRBV6-6 and TRBJ2-7, with 9 nucleotides matching TRBD2. The CDR3 spans 15 residues. J was trimmed by 3 bases and V by 6 bases; bases with no gene match: 9. CDR1 and CDR2 from the germline V gene are MNHNY and SVGAGI (reference sequence). The CDR3 loop is CASRSFSGSIYEQYF. In nucleotides, the CDR3 is TGTGCCAGCAGGTCGTTTAGCGGGAGTATCTACGAGCAGTACTTC.

V gene TRBV27 combines with J gene TRBJ2-2; TRBD2 matches 7 bases. Germline V gene lookup returns CDR1 MNHEY and CDR2 SMNVEV (reference sequence). The ends lost 2 bases at V and 5 bases at J; junction bases unmatched: 8. The CDR3 has 16 amino acids. The CDR3 protein is CASSLVAGVRTGELFF. The CDR3 DNA follows: TGTGCCAGCAGTTTAGTGGCGGGAGTTAGGACCGGGGAGCTGTTTTTT.

V is TRBV20-1 and J is TRBJ1-6; 7 positions agree with TRBD1. Per the germline V gene, CDR1 is DFQATT and CDR2 is SNEGSKA (reference sequence). This CDR3 has 16 amino acids. With 3 bases clipped from V and 7 bases from J, the junction kept 12 bases outside the gene matches. The CDR3 protein is CSASLASGQLNSPLHF. The CDR3 coding sequence is TGCAGTGCTAGTCTGGCCTCGGGACAGCTAAATTCACCCCTCCACTTT.

CDR3 nucleotides: TGTGCCAGTAGTATAGAATCCGTCTCTGGGGCCAACGTCCTGACTTTC. This codes for CASSIESVSGANVLTF. V is TRBV19 and J is TRBJ2-6; unclear D gene. This CDR3 region has 16 residues. CDR1 is LNHDA and CDR2 is SQIVND in the germline V gene (reference sequence). V lost 0 bases and J lost 0, with 6 bases in between.